A single sample is the source of the 14 T cell receptor beta chains below, sequenced in a study of blood T cell repertoires in COVID-19. Libraries were prepared by immunoSEQ multiplex PCR; TCRdb keeps only in-frame clonotypes and omits some of them. The top ten clones hold roughly 2.2% of a sample with 100,000 to 150,000 clones, 80% to 90% of them seen once. The sequenced sample consisted of PBMCs or T cells enriched from blood (not recorded which). These receptors came from a man aged 40-50 years with acute COVID-19.

This clone showed up just a few times. The V and J genes are TRBV11-2 and TRBJ2-7; D call uncertain. V shed 0 bases and J shed 4 bases, with 4 bases lying between them. CDR1 and CDR2 from the germline V gene are SGHAT and FQNNGV. The CDR3 consists of 12 residues. CDR3 bases: TGTGCCAGCAGCTTAGATCAATACGAGCAGTACTTC. This codes for CASSLDQYEQYF.

This sequence joins TRBV14 and TRBJ2-2, with 8 bases aligning to TRBD1. With 2 bases clipped from V and 4 bases from J, the junction kept 3 bases outside the gene matches. Germline CDR1 is SGHDN and CDR2 is FVKESK. The CDR3 is 15 residues long. The CDR3 loop reads CASSQMTGATGELFF. Written as DNA, the CDR3 is TGTGCCAGCAGCCAAATGACAGGGGCCACCGGGGAGCTGTTTTTT. The full variable domain, rest sourced from reference TRBV14 and TRBJ2-2, is EAGVTQFPSHSVIEKGQTVTLRCDPISGHDNLYWYRRVMGKEIKFLLHFVKESKQDESGMPNNRFLAERTGGTYSTLKVQPAELEDSGVYFCASSQMTGATGELFFGEGSRLTVL.

This clone showed up just a few times. This chain uses TRBV6-5 with TRBJ1-2; 10 positions agree with TRBD1. The CDR3 is made up of 15 amino acids. Losses at the gene ends were 8 bases for V and 6 bases for J; bases not matched to a gene: 12. Germline CDR1 and CDR2: MNHEY and SVGAGI. CDR3 nucleotides: TGTGCCAGCCGAACCTCAAGCGGGACAGGGGATGGCTACACCTTC. Protein product: CASRTSSGTGDGYTF.

The chain combines TRBV7-2 with TRBJ2-7, with unresolved D. The V end was cut by 5 bases, the J end by 3 bases, with 14 bases between. This CDR3 contains 14 residues. Germline V gene lookup returns CDR1 SGHTA and CDR2 FQGNSA. The DNA for the CDR3 is TGTGCCAGCAGCCCGCAGAGGTGGAACTACGAGCAGTACTTC. Protein: CASSPQRWNYEQYF.

This rearrangement joins TRBV3-1 (or the pseudogene TRBV3-2) to TRBJ1-1; 7 bases are a match to TRBD1. V shed 4 bases, J shed 6 bases, and the junction held 8 bases outside the gene matches. CDR1 and CDR2 (germline): LGHDT, YNNKEL (reference sequence). This CDR3 spans 14 amino acids. The CDR3 loop is CASSPLGQYAEAFF. CDR3 sequence (DNA): TGTGCCAGCAGCCCATTGGGACAGTATGCTGAAGCTTTCTTT.

The V call is TRBV14, the J call TRBJ2-1, with TRBD2 identical over 13 bases. Germline values: CDR1 SGHDN, CDR2 FVKESK. The CDR3 runs to 16 residues. Trimming took 4 bases from V and 7 from J; bases not matched to a gene: 7. The CDR3 spells CASSPLAGGPGNEQFF. Here the CDR3 DNA reads TGTGCCAGCAGCCCACTAGCGGGAGGGCCCGGGAATGAGCAGTTCTTC.

This clone was seen just once. The V and J genes are TRBV11-3 and TRBJ2-1, with TRBD2 identical over 9 bases. The V segment lost 5 bases and the J segment 9 bases; nucleotides outside the gene matches: 8. CDR1 SGHNT and CDR2 YENEEA come from the germline V gene. The CDR3 covers 14 residues. The CDR3 nucleotides are TGTGCCAGCAGCCCCCGGACTAGCGAGGGTGAGCAGTTCTTC. Its protein product is CASSPRTSEGEQFF.

This sequence joins TRBV24-1 and TRBJ1-6; the D gene is possibly TRBD1 (5 bases). Germline CDR1 is KGHDR and CDR2 is SFDVKD. CDR3 length: 13 amino acids. V was clipped by 9 bases and J by 10 bases, with 15 bases between them. CDR3: CATANAGGSPLHF. CDR3 nucleotide sequence: TGTGCCACCGCGAACGCCGGGGGGTCACCCCTCCACTTT.

The J gene is TRBJ2-6, the V gene TRBV5-6; 8 bases line up with TRBD2. The CDR3 consists of 19 residues. In germline, CDR1 is SGHDT, CDR2 YYEEEE. V dropped 2 bases and J dropped 0; count of bases not matched to a gene: 10. The CDR3 protein is CASSLLAGFDYSGANVLTF. The CDR3 DNA reads TGTGCCAGCAGCTTATTAGCGGGGTTCGACTACTCTGGGGCCAACGTCCTGACTTTC.

J is TRBJ1-2 and V is TRBV19; 8 bases agree with TRBD1. The J segment lost 4 bases and the V segment lost 5 bases, leaving 18 bases of the junction unmatched. The germline V gene has CDR1 LNHDA and CDR2 SQIVND (reference sequence). There are 18 residues in the CDR3. In DNA, the CDR3 is TGTGCCAGTAGTCCTTCGGGCAGGGGGCGCGGGGGACTCTATGGCTACACCTTC. Its translation: CASSPSGRGRGGLYGYTF.

V is TRBV5-1 and J is TRBJ2-3, with D maybe TRBD1 (5 bases). This CDR3 region has 17 residues. The V and J ends lost 1 base and 0 bases respectively, with 15 bases between them. CDR1 and CDR2 (germline): SGHRS, YFSETQ. This CDR3 reads CASSLFATASSTDTQYF. The CDR3 nucleotides are TGCGCCAGCAGCTTGTTTGCGACAGCTTCTAGCACAGATACGCAGTATTTT.

This clone was observed once. V usage is TRBV15 and J usage is TRBJ1-2; D perhaps matches TRBD1 (6 bases). V was cut by 0 bases and J by 4 bases, with 15 bases left in between. The germline CDR1 and CDR2 sequences are LNHNV and YYDKDF (reference sequence). The CDR3 length is 16 residues. CDR3 bases: TGTGCCACCAGCAGAGATGCTCCAGGGGCCACCTATGGCTACACCTTC. Translated, it gives CATSRDAPGATYGYTF.

CDR3 loop: CASSILLAGVYEQYF. Here the CDR3 DNA reads TGTGCCAGTAGTATCTTACTAGCGGGAGTTTACGAGCAGTACTTC. The chain has TRBV19 and TRBJ2-7, with 11 nucleotides matching TRBD2. Looked up from germline, CDR1 is LNHDA and CDR2 is SQIVND (reference sequence). V was clipped by 3 bases and J by 4 bases; unmatched bases: 5. This CDR3 spans 15 amino acids.

This clone appeared once. The rearrangement joins TRBV9 to TRBJ2-3, with 8 bases aligning to TRBD2. The CDR3 spans 16 residues. V lost 0 bases and J lost 6; bases outside the gene matches: 9. Germline values: CDR1 SGDLS, CDR2 YYNGEE. The DNA of the CDR3 is TGTGCCAGCAGCGTAGAAGGCGGCGGGGGGTGGGATACGCAGTATTTT. Protein product: CASSVEGGGGWDTQYF. The full variable domain, with the rest looked up from reference TRBV9 and TRBJ2-3, is DSGVTQTPKHLITATGQRVTLRCSPRSGDLSVYWYQQSLDQGLQFLIQYYNGEERAKGNILERFSAQQFPDLHSELNLSSLELGDSALYFCASSVEGGGGWDTQYFGPGTRLTVL.